A single sample is the source of the 31 T cell receptor beta chains below, sequenced in a study of regulatory T cells in long-lasting Graves disease. The time point here: newly diagnosed GD, antithyroid drugs for less than 3 months. PBMC RNA was the source of the TCR library. Assembly of TCR beta libraries relied on iRepertoire HTBI primers together with Arm-PCR of CDR3 regions. MiXCR, applied by TCRdb to the multiplex PCR reads, yields one record per CDR3 protein. The profile covers approximately 390,000 distinct CDR3 sequences, with 15% to 20% appearing a single time and 20% taken by the ten largest. This sample was also put to use in a study of T cells in Graves' hyperthyroidism and ophthalmopathy.

The starting material was peripheral blood mononuclear cells (PBMCs), obtained at new diagnosis, from a patient treated with antithyroid drugs. The receptors come from a woman between 18 and 30 years old with Graves disease.

The chain has TRBV19 and TRBJ2-7; a weak D match, TRBD1 (6 bases). This CDR3 has 15 amino acids. Germline CDR1 and CDR2: LNHDA and SQIVND (reference sequence). The germline V and J ends were trimmed by 3 bases and 2 bases, with 14 bases remaining between them. The CDR3 DNA is TGTGCCAGTAGTATCAGACAGGCTTTCCCCTACGAGCAGTACTTC. It codes for CASSIRQAFPYEQYF.

This clonotype was counted only a few times. The V gene is TRBV7-9, the J gene TRBJ1-4, with 8 bases that match TRBD1. The V and J ends lost 2 bases and 8 bases, in that order; junction bases with no gene match: 4. The CDR3 sequence is 14 residues long. In germline, CDR1 is SEHNR, CDR2 FQNEAQ (reference sequence). The CDR3: CASSLQGAGEKLFF. The CDR3, as DNA: TGTGCCAGCAGCTTACAGGGGGCAGGCGAAAAACTGTTTTTT.

This clonotype has at least ten counts. The chain employs TRBV7-9 and TRBJ2-6; 9 nucleotides agree with TRBD1. This CDR3 contains 19 residues. V trimming: 1 base; J trimming: 4 bases; junction bases outside the gene matches: 11. Germline loops: CDR1 SEHNR, CDR2 FQNEAQ (reference sequence). The CDR3 here is CASSLGRGQGTAGANVLTF. The CDR3 DNA sequence: TGTGCCAGCAGCTTAGGGCGAGGACAGGGGACCGCCGGGGCCAACGTCCTGACTTTC. The variable domain in full, completed from reference TRBV7-9 and TRBJ2-6, reads DTGVSQNPRHKITKRGQNVTFRCDPISEHNRLYWYRQTLGQGPEFLTYFQNEAQLEKSRLLSDRFSAERPKGSFSTLEIQRTEQGDSAMYLCASSLGRGQGTAGANVLTFGAGSRLTVL.

This clonotype has ten or more counts. The V call is TRBV27, the J call TRBJ2-2; D is perhaps TRBD1 or TRBD2 (6 bases each). Trimming removed 7 bases from V and 3 bases from J, with 12 bases in between. CDR3 length: 14 residues. CDR1 and CDR2 (germline): MNHEY, SMNVEV (reference sequence). The CDR3 DNA reads TGTGCCAGCACAGGGGAGGCTTACACCGGGGAGCTGTTTTTT. Translated, it gives CASTGEAYTGELFF.

At least ten counts were recorded for this clonotype. The J gene is TRBJ2-7, the V gene TRBV11-2; D perhaps matches TRBD1 (5 bases). This CDR3 comprises 16 residues. Trimming stripped 5 bases from V and 0 bases from J, with 17 bases between. Germline V lookup: CDR1 SGHAT, CDR2 FQNNGV. In nucleotides, the CDR3 is TGTGCCAGCAGCCTGATGTCCGCAGACAGCTCCTACGAGCAGTACTTC. It is translated as CASSLMSADSSYEQYF. Using reference TRBV11-2 and TRBJ2-7 for the parts outside the CDR3, the full variable domain is EAGVAQSPRYKIIEKRQSVAFWCNPISGHATLYWYQQILGQGPKLLIQFQNNGVVDDSQLPKDRFSAERLKGVDSTLKIQPAKLEDSAVYLCASSLMSADSSYEQYFGPGTRLTVT.

Regarding this clonotype: This sequence may be a read error, since a much larger clone differs from it by one base. The chain uses TRBV20-1 and TRBJ2-5, with D unclear. The length of the CDR3 is 13 residues. Trimming stripped 1 base from V and 3 bases from J, with 9 bases between. Germline V gene sequence: CDR1 DFQATT, CDR2 SNEGSKA (reference sequence). CDR3: CSARVWIEETQYF. CDR3 nucleotide sequence: TGCAGTGCTAGAGTTTGGATAGAAGAGACCCAGTACTTC.

This clonotype was recorded many times. The chain recombines TRBV12-3 or TRBV12-4 with TRBJ2-2; a weak D match, TRBD2 (7 bases). The CDR3 length is 14 residues. V was cut by 5 bases and J by 5 bases, with 12 bases left in between. For the CDR3, the DNA is TGTGCCAGCAGTACCAGGGGAGGGACCGGGGAGCTGTTTTTT. Translated: CASSTRGGTGELFF.

The V and J genes are TRBV5-8 and TRBJ2-5, with 8 bases that match TRBD2. The CDR3 spans 15 residues. The germline gives CDR1 SGHTS, CDR2 YDEGEE. J gave up 7 bases and V 9 bases, and 17 bases lay outside the gene matches. The CDR3 nucleotides read TGTGCCACCTCAGGGAGCGGGAGTAGGGTCGGGACCCAGTACTTC. Residues: CATSGSGSRVGTQYF.

This clonotype has a count of ten or more. This chain uses TRBV2 with TRBJ1-1; D remains unclear. CDR1 and CDR2 from the germline V gene are SNHLY and FYNNEI. The CDR3 is made up of 13 amino acids. Trimming removed 8 bases at V and 1 base at J, with 11 bases between. The CDR3 is CASSPDQNTEAFF. The CDR3 coding sequence is TGTGCCAGCTCACCAGACCAGAACACTGAAGCTTTCTTT.

This clonotype came up a few times. The V gene is TRBV28, the J gene TRBJ1-3; tentatively, D is TRBD1 (6 bases). The CDR3 contains 15 residues. The V and J ends lost 8 bases and 0 bases respectively, with 14 bases between them. CDR1 is MDHEN, CDR2 SYDVKM, per germline. This CDR3 is CASLSGGNSGNTIYF. CDR3 coding DNA: TGTGCCAGCCTTTCCGGGGGCAACTCTGGAAACACCATATATTTT.

This clonotype turned up a few times. Given a far larger clone just one base away, this is likely a sequencing read error. V is TRBV3-1 and J is TRBJ2-4, with D perhaps TRBD2 (6 bases). CDR3 length equals 13 residues. Per the germline V gene, CDR1 is LGHDT and CDR2 is YNNKEL (reference sequence). The CDR3 DNA sequence: TGTGCCAGCAGCCAAACACACGGGAGATTACCGCTCTTC. As protein: CASSQTHGRLPLF.

This clonotype has just one count. The chain couples TRBV7-3 to TRBJ2-7; possibly TRBD1 for D (6 bases). The CDR3 consists of 15 residues. From germline, CDR1 is SGHTA and CDR2 FQGTGA. Deletions cut 6 bases from V and 1 base from J, with 16 bases between. The DNA of the CDR3 is TGTGCCAGCAGTCGCCGGGACATACTATCCTACGAGCAGTACTTC. It yields the protein CASSRRDILSYEQYF.

This clonotype was counted ten times or more. This chain links TRBV30 with TRBJ2-7; the D is unclear. CDR1 is GTSNPN, CDR2 SVGIG, per germline (reference sequence). V lost 2 bases to trimming and J lost 7 bases, with 15 bases between them. The length of the CDR3 is 13 residues. The CDR3 coding sequence is TGTGCCTGGAGTACCGGGCAGGTTGGGGAGCAGTACTTC. This translates into CAWSTGQVGEQYF.

V gene TRBV4-1 combines with J gene TRBJ2-7, with D perhaps matching TRBD1 (6 bases). The CDR3 is 14 residues long. V gave up 5 bases and J gave up 2 bases, with 13 bases separating them. The germline gives CDR1 MGHRA, CDR2 YSYEKL. The CDR3 spells CASSSSRGTYEQYF. The CDR3, as DNA: TGCGCCAGCAGCTCTTCCAGGGGAACCTACGAGCAGTACTTC.

This sequence joins TRBV4-1 and TRBJ2-3; D ambiguous. The CDR3 is 14 amino acids. Trimming took off 1 base at V and 0 bases at J, with 5 bases between the two ends. Germline values: CDR1 MGHRA, CDR2 YSYEKL. The CDR3 loop reads CASSQAASTDTQYF. The CDR3 coding sequence is TGCGCCAGCAGCCAAGCGGCGAGCACAGATACGCAGTATTTT.

This clonotype was detected only a few times. This rearrangement joins TRBV20-1 to TRBJ2-3; D is possibly TRBD2 (7 bases). The CDR3 is 16 amino acids. Germline CDR1 reads DFQATT; CDR2 reads SNEGSKA (reference sequence). The CDR3 loop reads CSAGASSGPSTDTQYF. The DNA of the CDR3 is TGCAGCGCAGGGGCCTCTAGCGGACCTAGCACAGATACGCAGTATTTT.

This clonotype came up a few times. A read error may account for a junction end that differs from germline. This chain joins TRBV20-1 and TRBJ1-1; perhaps TRBD1 as D (5 bases). The V gene's germline CDR1 is DFQATT and CDR2 SNEGSKA (reference sequence). The CDR3 is 11 amino acids. CDR3 in DNA: TGCAGTGCGTTGACAGACTATGAAGCTCTCTTT. Translating it yields CSALTDYEALF.

This sequence joins TRBV11-2 and TRBJ1-6, with no clear D. CDR1 is SGHAT and CDR2 is FQNNGV in the germline V gene. V was shortened by 1 base and J by 8 bases, with 15 bases between the two germline ends. CDR3 length equals 16 residues. The CDR3 nucleotides are TGTGCCAGCAGCTTAGCTTGGAACCTACGGGATTCACCCCTCCACTTT. The encoded protein is CASSLAWNLRDSPLHF.

About this clonotype: A read error is possible here, since a much larger clone lies one base away. The chain couples TRBV7-9 to TRBJ1-1, with 7 bases identical to TRBD1. Germline V gives CDR1 SEHNR, CDR2 FQNEAQ (reference sequence). The CDR3 runs to 14 residues. The J segment lost 5 bases and the V segment lost 5 bases, leaving 8 bases of the junction unmatched. This CDR3 is CASSSDRVSTEAFF. The CDR3 bases are TGTGCCAGCAGCAGTGACAGGGTGAGTACTGAAGCTTTCTTT.

Concerning this clonotype itself: One junction end disagrees with the germline gene, perhaps due to a read error. The rearrangement joins TRBV12-3 or TRBV12-4 to TRBJ1-4; D uncertain. There are 12 residues in the CDR3. CDR3 loop: CASSLGGGSLFF. The CDR3 region has the DNA TGTGCCAGCAGTTTGGGCGGTGGGAGCCTCTTCTTT.

Ten or more counts support this clonotype. The CDR3 coding sequence is TGCGCCAGCAGCTTAGGACAGGGCCTCACAGATACGCAGTATTTT. It specifies CASSLGQGLTDTQYF. The chain joins TRBV5-1 to TRBJ2-3, with TRBD1 identical over 8 bases. Germline assignment: CDR1 SGHRS and CDR2 YFSETQ. This CDR3 is 15 amino acids long. J gave up 2 bases and V 2 bases, and 4 bases lay outside the gene matches.

This clonotype was seen ten or more times. The chain uses TRBV27 and TRBJ2-1; D not resolved. CDR1 is MNHEY and CDR2 is SMNVEV in the germline V gene (reference sequence). Trimming stripped 6 bases from V and 0 bases from J, with 9 bases between. The CDR3 consists of 14 residues. The CDR3 reads CASSKVGSYNEQFF. CDR3 DNA: TGTGCCAGCAGCAAAGTTGGCTCCTACAATGAGCAGTTCTTC.

This clonotype came up a few times. The gene calls are TRBV27 and TRBJ2-6; D unclear. V was trimmed by 6 bases and J by 4 bases, leaving 4 bases between them. Germline V gives CDR1 MNHEY, CDR2 SMNVEV (reference sequence). This CDR3 contains 12 residues. Here the CDR3 DNA reads TGTGCCAGCAGGAAAGGGGCCAACGTCCTGACTTTC. Translation: CASRKGANVLTF.

This rearrangement joins TRBV20-1 to TRBJ2-7; tentative D call: TRBD1 (5 bases). The CDR3 sequence is 12 residues long. V gave up 2 bases and J gave up 2 bases, with 7 bases separating them. The germline V gene encodes CDR1 DFQATT and CDR2 SNEGSKA (reference sequence). The CDR3 bases are TGCAGTGCTAGAAGGGGCCCCTACGAGCAGTACTTC. Protein product: CSARRGPYEQYF.

This clonotype was found a few times. This sequence joins TRBV24-1 and TRBJ2-3; tentative D call: TRBD1 (6 bases). The V end lost 2 bases, the J end lost 10 bases, and 9 bases lay between the germline ends. Per the germline V gene, CDR1 is KGHDR and CDR2 is SFDVKD. The CDR3 covers 12 residues. CDR3 nucleotides: TGTGCCACCAGTGATTCAGGGGATCCGCAGTATTTT. This sequence encodes CATSDSGDPQYF.

The sample holds many counts of this clonotype. The CDR3 loop reads CASSPQTGATEAFF. The CDR3 nucleotides are TGCGCCAGCAGCCCCCAGACGGGCGCAACTGAAGCTTTCTTT. The V and J genes are TRBV5-1 and TRBJ1-1; D is ambiguous. Deletions cut 4 bases from V and 5 bases from J, with 15 bases between. CDR3 length: 14 amino acids. Germline values: CDR1 SGHRS, CDR2 YFSETQ.

This clonotype was detected many times. V usage is TRBV20-1 and J usage is TRBJ1-5; 9 nucleotides align to TRBD1. The length of the CDR3 is 12 residues. From germline, CDR1 is DFQATT and CDR2 SNEGSKA (reference sequence). The V segment lost 5 bases and the J segment 6 bases; nucleotides outside the gene matches: 2. CDR3 bases: TGCAGTGCTCGGGACAGGGCTCAGCCCCAGCATTTT. This sequence encodes CSARDRAQPQHF.

This clonotype was counted many times. The chain recombines TRBV18 with TRBJ1-1; the D gene is possibly TRBD1 (5 bases). The CDR3 has 17 residues. V was clipped by 3 bases and J by 4 bases, with 21 bases between them. Germline V gene lookup returns CDR1 KGHSH and CDR2 LQKENI. The CDR3 DNA reads TGTGCCAGCTCACCGTCCGAGGACACCCGTCTTGGCACTGAAGCTTTCTTT. Protein: CASSPSEDTRLGTEAFF.

This clonotype has only a few counts. The V gene is TRBV2, the J gene TRBJ2-6; D is unresolved. CDR1 and CDR2 (germline): SNHLY, FYNNEI. Trimming removed 4 bases from V and 0 bases from J, with 7 bases in between. The CDR3 loop spans 15 amino acids. Here the CDR3 DNA reads TGTGCCAGCAGTGTATCGGGCTCTGGGGCCAACGTCCTGACTTTC. Encoded protein: CASSVSGSGANVLTF.

This clonotype was detected many times. The chain uses TRBV3-1 and TRBJ1-6, with D possibly matching TRBD1 (6 bases). CDR3 length equals 15 residues. Germline V gives CDR1 LGHDT, CDR2 YNNKEL (reference sequence). Trimming left V 4 bases short and J 7 bases short, with 14 bases between. This CDR3 is CASSLGGSRNSPLHF. The DNA of the CDR3 is TGTGCCAGCAGCCTAGGGGGGTCGCGGAATTCACCCCTCCACTTT.

In its sample, this clonotype was seen many times. V gene TRBV28 combines with J gene TRBJ1-1; D is possibly TRBD1 (6 bases). Germline-derived CDR1 and CDR2 are MDHEN and SYDVKM. The CDR3 has 14 residues. V dropped 5 bases and J dropped 3 bases, with 13 bases sitting between them. CDR3 amino acids: CASSVAGGHTEAFF. The CDR3 bases are TGTGCCAGCAGTGTGGCCGGGGGGCACACTGAAGCTTTCTTT.